The present entry profiles one T cell receptor beta chain with its context. This entry belongs to a study of blood T cell repertoires in COVID-19. Some clones are missing from TCRdb's copy, which holds only in-frame ones; the method was immunoSEQ multiplex PCR. The repertoire consists of roughly 100,000 clones, with 75% to 90% occurring once and the leading ten covering roughly 4.1%. The V end lost 3 bases, the J end lost 3 bases, and 14 bases lay between the germline ends. Germline values: CDR1 KGHSH, CDR2 LQKENI. The CDR3 spans 15 residues. The clonotype comes from a human donor in a cohort sampled during active COVID-19. Sequencing input: peripheral blood. This chain uses TRBV18 with TRBJ2-5; D is perhaps TRBD2 (6 bases). In nucleotides, the CDR3 is TGTGCCAGCTCACCTCCGGGCGGGGAAAAAGAGACCCAGTACTTC. Protein: CASSPPGGEKETQYF.